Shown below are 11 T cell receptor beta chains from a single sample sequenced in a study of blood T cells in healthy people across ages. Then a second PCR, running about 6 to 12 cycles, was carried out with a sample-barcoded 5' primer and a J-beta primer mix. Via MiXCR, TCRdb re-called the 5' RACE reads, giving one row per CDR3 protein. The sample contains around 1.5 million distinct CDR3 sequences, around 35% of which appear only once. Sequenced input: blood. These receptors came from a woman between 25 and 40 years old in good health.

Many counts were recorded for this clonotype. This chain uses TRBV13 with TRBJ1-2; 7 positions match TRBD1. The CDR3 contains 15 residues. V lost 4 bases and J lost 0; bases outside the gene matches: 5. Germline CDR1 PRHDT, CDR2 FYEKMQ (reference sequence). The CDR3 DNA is TGTGCCAGCAGCTCCCGGGACAGCCCTAACTATGGCTACACCTTC. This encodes CASSSRDSPNYGYTF.

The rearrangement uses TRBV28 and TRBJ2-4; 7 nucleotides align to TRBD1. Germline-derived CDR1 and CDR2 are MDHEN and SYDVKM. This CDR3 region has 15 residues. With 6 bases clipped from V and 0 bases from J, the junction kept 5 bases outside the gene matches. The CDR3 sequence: CASSRDRLAKNIQYF. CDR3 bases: TGTGCCAGCAGCCGGGACAGACTAGCCAAAAACATTCAGTACTTC.

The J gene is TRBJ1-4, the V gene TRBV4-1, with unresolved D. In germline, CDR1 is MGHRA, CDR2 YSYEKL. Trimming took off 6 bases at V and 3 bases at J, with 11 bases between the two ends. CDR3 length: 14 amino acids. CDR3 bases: TGCGCCAGCAGTACGACGGAAGCTAATGAAAAACTGTTTTTT. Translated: CASSTTEANEKLFF.

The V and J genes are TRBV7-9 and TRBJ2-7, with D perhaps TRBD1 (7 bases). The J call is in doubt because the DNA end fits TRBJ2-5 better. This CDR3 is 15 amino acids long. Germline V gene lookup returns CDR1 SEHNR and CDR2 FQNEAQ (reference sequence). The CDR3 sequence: CASSSNRGGVETQYF. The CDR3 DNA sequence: TGTGCCAGCAGCTCCAACAGGGGCGGGGTAGAGACCCAGTACTTC.

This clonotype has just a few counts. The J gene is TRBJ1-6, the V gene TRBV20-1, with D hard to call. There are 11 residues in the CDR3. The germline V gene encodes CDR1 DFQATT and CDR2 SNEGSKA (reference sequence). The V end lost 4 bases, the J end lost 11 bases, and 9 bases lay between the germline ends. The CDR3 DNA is TGCAGTGCTAACTATGGGGCACCCCTCCACTTT. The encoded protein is CSANYGAPLHF.

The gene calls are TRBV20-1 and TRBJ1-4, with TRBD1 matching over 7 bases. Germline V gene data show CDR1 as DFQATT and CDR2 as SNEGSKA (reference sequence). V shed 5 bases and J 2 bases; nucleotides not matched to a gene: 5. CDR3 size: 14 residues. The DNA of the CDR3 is TGCAGTGCTCCAACAGGGGCCACTAATGAAAAACTGTTTTTT. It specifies CSAPTGATNEKLFF.

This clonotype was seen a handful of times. The CDR3 region is CASRPIWTRDTGELFF. Here the CDR3 DNA reads TGTGCCAGCAGACCGATTTGGACCAGAGACACCGGGGAGCTGTTTTTT. The V call is TRBV6-2 or TRBV6-3, the J call TRBJ2-2; D unresolved. Germline-derived CDR1 and CDR2 are MNHEY and SVGEGT. The CDR3 loop spans 16 amino acids. V shed 6 bases and J shed 3 bases, with 17 bases lying between them.

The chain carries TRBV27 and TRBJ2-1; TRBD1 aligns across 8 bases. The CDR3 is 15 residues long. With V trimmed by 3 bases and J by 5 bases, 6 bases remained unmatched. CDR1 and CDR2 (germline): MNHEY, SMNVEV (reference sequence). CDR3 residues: CASSLGGQAHNEQFF. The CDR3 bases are TGTGCCAGCAGTTTGGGGGGACAGGCTCACAATGAGCAGTTCTTC.

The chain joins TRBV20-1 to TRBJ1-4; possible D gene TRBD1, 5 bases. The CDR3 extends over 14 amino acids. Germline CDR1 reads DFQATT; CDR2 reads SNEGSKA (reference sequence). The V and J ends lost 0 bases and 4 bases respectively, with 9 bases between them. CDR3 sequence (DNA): TGCAGTGCTAGAGACAGGGAGAGTAATGAAAAACTGTTTTTT. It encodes CSARDRESNEKLFF.

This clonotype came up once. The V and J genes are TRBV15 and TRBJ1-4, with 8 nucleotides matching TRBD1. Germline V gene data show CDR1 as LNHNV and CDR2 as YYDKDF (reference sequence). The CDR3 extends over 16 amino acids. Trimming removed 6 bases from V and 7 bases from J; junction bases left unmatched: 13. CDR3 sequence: CATSFDSPGGREKLFF. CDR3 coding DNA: TGTGCCACCAGTTTTGATTCTCCAGGGGGCCGTGAAAAACTGTTTTTT.

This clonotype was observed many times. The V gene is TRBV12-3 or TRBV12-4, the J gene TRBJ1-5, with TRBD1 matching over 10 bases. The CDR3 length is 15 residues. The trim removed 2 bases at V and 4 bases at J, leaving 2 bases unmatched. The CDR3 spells CASSLRTGGNQPQHF. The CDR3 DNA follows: TGTGCCAGCAGTTTAAGGACAGGGGGAAATCAGCCCCAGCATTTT.